The clone carrying this T cell receptor (beta chain) was found a few times. The data were taken from a study of control samples from healthy donors and cancer patients. TCRdb keeps only in-frame clones here, not all; method: immunoSEQ multiplex PCR. Altogether approximately 150,000 clones are present, 91% being singletons, with the ten largest covering approximately 3%. Sequencing used blood. The sequence was collected from a man between 25 and 39 years old in good health.

The CDR3 region is CASSQEDRGNQPQHF. For the CDR3, the DNA is TGTGCCAGCAGCCAAGAGGACAGGGGCAATCAGCCCCAGCATTTT. The V gene is TRBV4-2, the J gene TRBJ1-5, with TRBD1 identical over 8 bases. V was clipped by 0 bases and J by 2 bases; unmatched bases: 0. CDR3 length equals 15 residues. Germline CDR1 LGHNA, CDR2 YNFKEQ.